The sequence of this T cell receptor beta chain was determined in a study of CD8 T cells in Susac syndrome. Reverse transcription used roughly 0.5 to 1 ug RNA and random hexamers. TCRdb re-derived calls from the immunoSEQ multiplex PCR reads in MiXCR, one entry per CDR3 protein. The sample consists of 240,000 or so distinct CDR3 sequences, 90% to 96% of them appearing once. This CDR3 has 14 residues. CDR1 is DFQATT and CDR2 is SNEGSKA in the germline V gene (reference sequence). The junction had 5 bases not matched to a gene; V was cut back by 6 bases and J by 1 base. This chain joins TRBV20-1 and TRBJ2-2; 7 nucleotides match TRBD1. Material for sequencing was CD4+ T cells from PBMCs. This clonotype originated in a human donor with Susac syndrome. The CDR3 nucleotides read TGCAGTGCCAAGGGACAGCAGAACACCGGGGAGCTGTTTTTT. Protein: CSAKGQQNTGELFF.